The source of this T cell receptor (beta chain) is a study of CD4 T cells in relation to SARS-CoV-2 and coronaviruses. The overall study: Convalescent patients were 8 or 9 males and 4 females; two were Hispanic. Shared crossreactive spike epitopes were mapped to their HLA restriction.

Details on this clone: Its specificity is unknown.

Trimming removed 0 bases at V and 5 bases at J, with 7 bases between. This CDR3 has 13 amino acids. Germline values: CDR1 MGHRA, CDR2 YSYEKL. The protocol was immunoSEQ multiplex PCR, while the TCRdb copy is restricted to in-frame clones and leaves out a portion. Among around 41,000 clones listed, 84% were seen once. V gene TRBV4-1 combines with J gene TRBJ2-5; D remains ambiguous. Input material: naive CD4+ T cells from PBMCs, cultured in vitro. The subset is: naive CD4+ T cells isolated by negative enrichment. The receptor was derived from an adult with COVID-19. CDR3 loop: CASSQDRWETQYF. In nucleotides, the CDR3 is TGCGCCAGCAGCCAAGATCGATGGGAGACCCAGTACTTC.